The sequence of this T cell receptor beta chain was determined in a study of blood T cell repertoires in COVID-19. Whole-study context: The United States, Italy and Spain provided the acute and convalescent COVID-19 samples. Nucleic acid was either cDNA or gDNA, and it came from T cells, B-cell-depleted T cells, or PBMCs.

From germline, CDR1 is SEHNR and CDR2 FQNEAQ (reference sequence). Trimming cost V 1 base and J 4 bases, with 10 bases left between them. The CDR3 contains 15 residues. In the authors' workflow: Researchers report that nucleated cell counts were estimated from reference gene primer amplification. Data came from immunoSEQ multiplex PCR; TCRdb stores just in-frame clones and leaves some out. The V and J calls and clone size are taken from that table; D and trimming were inferred from the DNA. The table records about 25,000 clones, about 83% of them present only once. The chain has TRBV7-9 and TRBJ2-2; a weak D match, TRBD2 (5 bases). The sequenced sample was peripheral blood. The source is a human donor with active COVID-19. The donor label of this sample is uncertain. The CDR3 protein is CASSLGGSFTGELFF. For the CDR3, the DNA is TGTGCCAGCAGCTTAGGTGGGAGTTTCACCGGGGAGCTGTTTTTT.